The text below deals with one T cell receptor (beta chain). The antigen is not known. Blood draws occurred at baseline, cycle 4 day 1, and cycle 7 day 1. This sample stems from a study of OX40 agonist ivuxolimab in advanced cancers. Study as a whole: Past anti-PD-1, anti-PD-L1 or anti-CTLA-4 therapy was accepted, and 30% to 50% had received some.

Study-level findings and limits: Those patients achieving a partial response at 0.1-3.0 mg/kg showed among the lowest clonal expansion.

The germline V gene encodes CDR1 LGHNA and CDR2 YSLEER. The CDR3 runs 15 residues. The ends lost 3 bases at V and 9 bases at J; junction bases unmatched: 10. Assay: immunoSEQ multiplex PCR; the TCRdb copy retains only in-frame clones and omits some. Here the sample spans 65,000 to 90,000 clones, about nine tenths being singletons. This chain links TRBV4-3 with TRBJ1-5; TRBD1 matches at 8 bases. The source is an adult with an advanced solid tumor such as melanoma, head and neck, liver or kidney cancer. The specimen comprised CD4+ or CD8+ T cells sorted from blood, sampled in a trial of the OX40 agonist ivuxolimab. The CDR3 DNA reads TGCGCCAGCAGCCATGGACAGGGCCTCGGGTCGCCCCAGCATTTT. This translates into CASSHGQGLGSPQHF.